Listed here are 19 T cell receptor beta chains from one sample, sequenced in a study of regulatory T cells in long-lasting Graves disease (dated by TCRdb to 2020 to 2022). This sample's time point label indicates: persistent/refractory GD, antithyroid drugs over 5 years with positive TRAb. For both TCR sequencing and RNA sequencing, RNA was extracted from PBMCs in TRIzol. The protocol used for the library was multiplex PCR. The instrument given in TCRdb is Illumina HiSeq 4000. CDR3 regions were amplified by Arm-PCR with iRepertoire HTBI primers to construct TCR beta libraries. TCRdb handled the public reads itself, with Q25 trimming in fastp and clone calling in MiXCR, and kept productive beta chains. Each entry merges the rows of one CDR3 protein and shows their most common DNA and genes. This sample gives almost 350,000 distinct CDR3 sequences in total; about 19% of them show up just once. The top ten constitute 29% of the sample.

The material sequenced was peripheral blood mononuclear cells (PBMCs), taken when the disease was refractory, from a patient treated with antithyroid drugs. These receptors were collected from a female donor with Graves disease.

The DNA for the CDR3 is TGTGCCAGCAGCCCCCTCCCCGGCAGGGGTGACGAGCAGTACTTC. It codes for CASSPLPGRGDEQYF. The rearrangement uses TRBV7-9 and TRBJ2-7; D possibly corresponds to TRBD1 (6 bases). V was trimmed by 5 bases and J by 5 bases, leaving 19 bases between them. CDR3 length: 15 residues. Germline CDR1 and CDR2: SEHNR and FQNEAQ (reference sequence).

At least ten counts were recorded for this clonotype. This rearrangement joins TRBV2 to TRBJ1-5; possible D gene TRBD1, 6 bases. Germline lookup yields CDR1 SNHLY and CDR2 FYNNEI. The CDR3 is 14 amino acids. V was clipped by 8 bases and J by 3 bases, with 14 bases between them. CDR3 loop: CASSWTDYNQPQHF. The CDR3 DNA follows: TGTGCCAGCTCCTGGACAGATTACAATCAGCCCCAGCATTTT.

In this sample, this clonotype is medium-sized. The J gene is TRBJ1-1, the V gene TRBV27; D is perhaps TRBD1 (6 bases). This CDR3 spans 16 amino acids. V lost 4 bases and J 1 base, leaving 16 bases between the germline ends. Germline loops: CDR1 MNHEY, CDR2 SMNVEV (reference sequence). CDR3 nucleotide sequence: TGTGCCAGCAGTTCCGCCTCGACAGGAACGAACACTGAAGCTTTCTTT. It encodes CASSSASTGTNTEAFF.

The chain links TRBV6-1 to TRBJ1-1, with 7 positions matching TRBD1. CDR1 and CDR2 (germline): MNHNS, SASEGT. The CDR3 consists of 13 residues. Trimming removed 6 bases from V and 7 bases from J; junction bases left unmatched: 8. CDR3 coding DNA: TGTGCCAGCAGCTGGGGACAGAGCTATGAAGCTTTCTTT. Residues: CASSWGQSYEAFF.

This clonotype was picked up a small number of times. The chain carries TRBV5-5 and TRBJ1-6; 8 bases match TRBD1. The CDR3 extends over 14 amino acids. CDR1 and CDR2 from the germline V gene are SGHKS and YYEKEE (reference sequence). V was pared by 2 bases and J by 11 bases, with 6 bases of the junction left unmatched. For the CDR3, the DNA is TGTGCCAGCAGCTTCACCGGGACAGGTACACCCCTCCACTTT. Its translation is CASSFTGTGTPLHF.

This clonotype was seen ten or more times. The rearrangement joins TRBV6-1 to TRBJ2-7, with TRBD2 as a possible D gene (5 bases). Germline V gene sequence: CDR1 MNHNS, CDR2 SASEGT. The CDR3 has 14 amino acids. V was trimmed by 7 bases and J by 5 bases, leaving 18 bases between them. DNA for the CDR3: TGTGCCAGCAAGCCATTTAGTCCCGGGGACGAGCAGTACTTC. It encodes CASKPFSPGDEQYF.

This chain uses TRBV7-9 with TRBJ2-2; weak D call: TRBD1 (5 bases). Per the germline V gene, CDR1 is SEHNR and CDR2 is FQNEAQ (reference sequence). Trimming stripped 2 bases from V and 6 bases from J, with 10 bases between. The CDR3 runs to 14 residues. The CDR3 loop reads CASSLQGRAGELFF. In DNA form, the CDR3 reads TGTGCCAGCAGCTTACAGGGTCGGGCCGGGGAGCTGTTTTTT. The full variable domain, in which reference TRBV7-9 and TRBJ2-2 provide the parts outside the CDR3, is DTGVSQNPRHKITKRGQNVTFRCDPISEHNRLYWYRQTLGQGPEFLTYFQNEAQLEKSRLLSDRFSAERPKGSFSTLEIQRTEQGDSAMYLCASSLQGRAGELFFGEGSRLTVL.

This sequence joins TRBV7-9 and TRBJ1-1, with 8 bases aligning to TRBD1. Germline CDR1 and CDR2: SEHNR and FQNEAQ (reference sequence). The CDR3 runs to 14 residues. Trimming cost V 2 bases and J 4 bases; bases outside gene matches: 3. CDR3 amino acids: CASSLPGGFTEAFF. The CDR3 nucleotides read TGTGCCAGCAGCTTACCAGGGGGCTTCACTGAAGCTTTCTTT.

The V call is TRBV12-3 or TRBV12-4, the J call TRBJ1-2; possibly TRBD1 for D (6 bases). Trimming pared 5 bases from V and 7 bases from J, leaving 17 bases between. There are 14 residues in the CDR3. The CDR3 spells CASSHPLDSSGYTF. In DNA, the CDR3 is TGTGCCAGCAGTCACCCCTTGGACAGCTCTGGCTACACCTTC.

This clonotype occurred many times. The rearrangement links TRBV27 to TRBJ2-7, with 12 bases that match TRBD2. Germline V gene data show CDR1 as MNHEY and CDR2 as SMNVEV (reference sequence). After removal of 8 bases from V and 2 bases from J, the junction contained 1 base not matched to a gene. This CDR3 is 13 amino acids long. CDR3 region: CASRLAGAYEQYF. In DNA, the CDR3 is TGTGCCAGCCGACTAGCGGGAGCCTACGAGCAGTACTTC.

This clonotype was counted ten times or more. The chain employs TRBV29-1 and TRBJ2-5; maybe TRBD2 (5 bases). V lost 4 bases and J lost 0, with 6 bases in between. There are 12 residues in the CDR3. CDR1 SQVTM and CDR2 ANQGSEA come from the germline V gene. For the CDR3, the DNA is TGCAGCGTTGTCGGGAACCAAGAGACCCAGTACTTC. This sequence encodes CSVVGNQETQYF.

This clonotype was seen at least ten times. V and J are TRBV27 and TRBJ1-4; D is perhaps TRBD1 (5 bases). Trimming removed 6 bases at V and 8 bases at J, with 19 bases between. Germline CDR1 and CDR2: MNHEY and SMNVEV (reference sequence). The CDR3 has 15 amino acids. CDR3 DNA: TGTGCCAGCAGAGAGCCGGGATGGAAGGGGGAAAAACTGTTTTTT. This translates into CASREPGWKGEKLFF.

This clonotype was observed a few times. The chain has TRBV12-3 or TRBV12-4 and TRBJ2-1; 13 nucleotides align to TRBD2. The CDR3 has 15 residues. With 8 bases clipped from V and 8 bases from J, the junction kept 9 bases outside the gene matches. The CDR3 bases are TGTGCCAGCGCTACTAGCGGGGGGGTGGGGGATGAGCAGTTCTTC. This sequence encodes CASATSGGVGDEQFF.

This clonotype appeared a few times. The genes are TRBV7-6 and TRBJ2-7; 8 bases line up with TRBD2. The CDR3 length is 15 residues. Trimming took 4 bases from V and 2 from J; bases not matched to a gene: 7. CDR1 is SGHVS, CDR2 FNYEAQ, per germline. Here the CDR3 DNA reads TGTGCCAGCAGCTCCACGACTAGCGCCACCTACGAGCAGTACTTC. Protein sequence: CASSSTTSATYEQYF. The entire variable domain, with the rest obtained from reference TRBV7-6 and TRBJ2-7, is as follows: GAGVSQSPRYKVTKRGQDVALRCDPISGHVSLYWYRQALGQGPEFLTYFNYEAQQDKSGLPNDRFSAERPEGSISTLTIQRTEQRDSAMYRCASSSTTSATYEQYFGPGTRLTVT.

V gene TRBV5-1 combines with J gene TRBJ1-1; D perhaps matches TRBD1 (6 bases). Looked up from germline, CDR1 is SGHRS and CDR2 is YFSETQ. The CDR3 spans 20 residues. V dropped 3 bases and J dropped 4 bases, with 31 bases sitting between them. CDR3 in DNA: TGCGCCAGCAGCTCTACAGGGCTAGAGAGACTCGGCCCTCGGGGCACTGAAGCTTTCTTT. Protein: CASSSTGLERLGPRGTEAFF.

This clonotype was detected a few times. This chain connects TRBV9 to TRBJ1-2; 7 bases align to TRBD1. The V and J ends lost 3 bases and 4 bases, in that order; junction bases with no gene match: 3. Per the germline V gene, CDR1 is SGDLS and CDR2 is YYNGEE. The CDR3 is made up of 13 amino acids. The CDR3 region is CASSGGTVYGYTF. The DNA for the CDR3 is TGTGCCAGCAGCGGAGGGACAGTCTATGGCTACACCTTC.

V is TRBV6-1 and J is TRBJ2-2, with 9 bases lining up with TRBD2. In germline, CDR1 is MNHNS, CDR2 SASEGT. V lost 7 bases to trimming and J lost 7 bases; unmatched junction nucleotides: 16. The CDR3 covers 17 residues. The CDR3 here is CASKTGGRAFSLGELFF. As DNA, the CDR3 is TGTGCCAGCAAGACGGGCGGGAGGGCCTTTTCTCTCGGGGAGCTGTTTTTT.

This clonotype occurred many times. The J gene is TRBJ2-7, the V gene TRBV20-1; possibly TRBD1 for D (7 bases). This CDR3 has 14 amino acids. Germline V lookup: CDR1 DFQATT, CDR2 SNEGSKA (reference sequence). V was trimmed by 0 bases and J by 11 bases, leaving 20 bases between them. CDR3 sequence reads: CSARDETGRWIEYF. The CDR3 bases are TGCAGTGCTAGAGATGAGACAGGGAGGTGGATCGAGTACTTC.

For this clonotype: A clone one base away is much larger, so this may be a read error. Since no conserved phenylalanine or tryptophan closes the CDR3, a read error is the likely cause. The chain is built from TRBV30 and TRBJ2-5, with D tentatively TRBD1 or TRBD2 (6 bases each). The CDR3 spans 14 residues. Trimming removed 4 bases at V and 8 bases at J, with 20 bases between. Germline assignment: CDR1 GTSNPN and CDR2 SVGIG (reference sequence). Here the CDR3 reads CAWKGGLHLGTQYY. The CDR3 coding sequence is TGTGCCTGGAAGGGGGGCCTTCATCTCGGAACCCAGTACTAC.